The 28 T cell receptor beta chains below were found in one sample sequenced in a study of blood T cell repertoires in COVID-19. Only in-frame clones appear in the TCRdb table, and some are missing; sequencing was by immunoSEQ multiplex PCR. The table includes tens of thousands of clones, just under 85% detected once. Input material: peripheral blood. These TCRs come from an older man with acute or convalescent COVID-19.

This clone was counted between two and nine times. This chain uses TRBV10-3 with TRBJ1-1; TRBD1 is a possible D gene (6 bases). This CDR3 has 14 amino acids. V was clipped by 3 bases and J by 0 bases, with 8 bases between them. In germline, CDR1 is ENHRY, CDR2 SYGVKD. CDR3 residues: CAISDQGMNTEAFF. The CDR3 DNA reads as TGTGCCATCAGTGACCAGGGGATGAACACTGAAGCTTTCTTT.

The V call is TRBV29-1, the J call TRBJ2-7; no definite D call. CDR3 length equals 12 residues. V dropped 1 base and J dropped 6 bases, with 10 bases sitting between them. Germline V lookup: CDR1 SQVTM, CDR2 ANQGSEA. The CDR3 DNA reads TGCAGCGTTGAAGGGAACCCGGGCGAGCAGTACTTC. Its protein product is CSVEGNPGEQYF.

V and J are TRBV5-1 and TRBJ1-1; 8 nucleotides align to TRBD1. Germline V gene lookup returns CDR1 SGHRS and CDR2 YFSETQ. The V gene end was trimmed by 2 bases and the J gene end by 3 bases; junction bases not matched to a gene: 6. The CDR3 loop spans 15 amino acids. The CDR3 spells CASSFRGRGDTEAFF. The CDR3 nucleotides are TGCGCCAGCAGCTTCAGGGGGCGCGGGGACACTGAAGCTTTCTTT.

The V gene is TRBV5-1, the J gene TRBJ2-7; maybe TRBD2 (6 bases). The CDR3 is made up of 13 amino acids. Trimming stripped 4 bases from V and 6 bases from J, with 14 bases between. Germline CDR1 reads SGHRS; CDR2 reads YFSETQ. DNA for the CDR3: TGCGCCAGCAGCCTGGGGGGAAGGGGCGAGCAGTACTTC. This sequence encodes CASSLGGRGEQYF.

The J gene is TRBJ1-6, the V gene TRBV15, with 9 bases identical to TRBD1. The germline V gene encodes CDR1 LNHNV and CDR2 YYDKDF (reference sequence). Germline trimming cut 1 base from V and 10 bases from J; bases unmatched to any gene: 5. This CDR3 region has 15 residues. CDR3 loop: CATSRVQGAGSPLHF. In DNA, the CDR3 is TGTGCCACCAGCAGAGTACAGGGGGCAGGGTCACCCCTCCACTTT.

V is TRBV4-2 and J is TRBJ2-1, with 11 nucleotides matching TRBD1. Germline trimming cut 0 bases from V and 7 bases from J; bases unmatched to any gene: 8. Per germline, CDR1 LGHNA and CDR2 YNFKEQ. CDR3 length: 17 amino acids. DNA for the CDR3: TGTGCCAGCAGCCAAGATCAAGGACAGGGGGCTCAAAATGAGCAGTTCTTC. Translating gives CASSQDQGQGAQNEQFF.

On this clone itself: Distinct nucleotide sequences in the sample also encode this CDR3. The genes are TRBV28 and TRBJ1-1; D ambiguous. Looked up from germline, CDR1 is MDHEN and CDR2 is SYDVKM. This CDR3 has 12 residues. The V end was cut by 8 bases, the J end by 1 base, with 8 bases between. The CDR3 spells CASLRGNTEAFF. In DNA form, the CDR3 reads TGTGCCAGCCTGCGAGGGAACACTGAAGCTTTCTTT.

This clone has more than one count but fewer than ten. V usage is TRBV2 and J usage is TRBJ2-4; a weak D match, TRBD2 (5 bases). CDR1 SNHLY and CDR2 FYNNEI come from the germline V gene. This CDR3 is 15 amino acids long. The ends were cut back, 5 bases at V and 0 bases at J, with 11 bases in the middle. The CDR3 nucleotides read TGTGCCAGCAGTCCTAGCTCTCCAGCCAAAAACATTCAGTACTTC. Protein product: CASSPSSPAKNIQYF.

The V gene is TRBV10-1, the J gene TRBJ2-3, with D possibly being TRBD2 (7 bases). The CDR3 is 15 amino acids. CDR1 and CDR2 from the germline V gene are WNHNN and SYGVQD (reference sequence). Trimming took off 5 bases at V and 1 base at J, with 13 bases between the two ends. This chain's CDR3 is CASSPQGRGTDTQYF. CDR3 nucleotides: TGCGCCAGCAGTCCCCAGGGGAGGGGCACAGATACGCAGTATTTT.

The chain combines TRBV3-1 (or the pseudogene TRBV3-2) with TRBJ2-7; TRBD2 is a possible D gene (5 bases). Trimming stripped 3 bases from V and 0 bases from J, with 9 bases between. The CDR3 has 14 amino acids. Germline loops: CDR1 LGHDT, CDR2 YNNKEL (reference sequence). The CDR3 DNA reads TGTGCCAGCAGCCATTTGGGGAGCTCCTACGAGCAGTACTTC. Translation: CASSHLGSSYEQYF.

This chain connects TRBV6-6 to TRBJ1-6; D unresolved. The V and J ends lost 2 bases and 9 bases respectively, with 8 bases between them. Germline V gene data show CDR1 as MNHNY and CDR2 as SVGAGI (reference sequence). This CDR3 contains 13 residues. The CDR3 here is CASSYGLSSPLHF. The CDR3, as DNA: TGTGCCAGCAGTTACGGTCTAAGTTCACCCCTCCACTTT.

CDR3 loop: CASSRGPGTEIYNEQFF. CDR3 DNA: TGTGCCAGCTCACGCGGCCCCGGGACAGAAATCTACAATGAGCAGTTCTTC. The rearrangement links TRBV18 to TRBJ2-1; TRBD1 matches 7 bases. With V trimmed by 4 bases and J by 3 bases, 12 bases remained unmatched. CDR3 length: 17 amino acids. Looked up from germline, CDR1 is KGHSH and CDR2 is LQKENI.

The CDR3 here is CASSRLAAGNEQFF. CDR3 DNA: TGCGCCAGCAGCAGACTAGCGGCAGGGAATGAGCAGTTCTTC. The chain recombines TRBV10-2 with TRBJ2-1, with 9 bases matching TRBD2. The CDR3 contains 14 residues. V was pared by 6 bases and J by 7 bases, with 7 bases of the junction left unmatched. Germline assignment: CDR1 WSHSY and CDR2 SAAADI.

This clone showed up just a few times. The chain has TRBV6-5 and TRBJ2-5; unclear D gene. V lost 7 bases, J lost 1 base, and 13 bases lay in between. The length of the CDR3 is 14 residues. The germline gives CDR1 MNHEY, CDR2 SVGAGI. CDR3 in amino acids: CASMPGQLQETQYF. The CDR3 nucleotides are TGTGCCAGCATGCCAGGCCAACTCCAAGAGACCCAGTACTTC.

This clone was found once. The V gene is TRBV6-9, the J gene TRBJ1-2, with 7 bases fitting TRBD1. This CDR3 is 16 amino acids long. The junction had 14 bases not matched to a gene; V was cut back by 5 bases and J by 5 bases. From germline, CDR1 is MNHGY and CDR2 SVAAGI. CDR3 sequence (DNA): TGTGCCAGCAGTGCGGACAGGCCTCGTTCAATATATGGCTACACCTTC. The encoded protein is CASSADRPRSIYGYTF.

The chain joins TRBV5-4 to TRBJ2-7; TRBD1 matches at 10 bases. The CDR3 is 14 residues long. J lost 6 bases, V lost 0 bases, and 3 bases had no gene match. The germline CDR1 and CDR2 sequences are SGHNT and YYREEE (reference sequence). CDR3 sequence (DNA): TGTGCCAGCAGCTTGGCGGGACAGGGGCCCGAGCAGTACTTC. Amino acids: CASSLAGQGPEQYF.

J is TRBJ1-4 and V is TRBV18; D is perhaps TRBD1 (5 bases). CDR1 KGHSH and CDR2 LQKENI come from the germline V gene. The CDR3 covers 15 residues. Trimming pared 2 bases from V and 6 bases from J, leaving 13 bases between. The CDR3 region has the DNA TGTGCCAGCTCACCATTGGGGGGACCTGATGAAAAACTGTTTTTT. Amino acids: CASSPLGGPDEKLFF.

The V call is TRBV7-6, the J call TRBJ2-1; 13 bases align to TRBD2. V gave up 2 bases and J gave up 4 bases; unmatched junction bases: 11. Germline CDR1 SGHVS, CDR2 FNYEAQ. CDR3 length: 19 residues. CDR3 amino acids: CASSLYVVTSGGAYNEQFF. The CDR3 DNA reads TGTGCCAGCAGCTTATACGTTGTTACTAGCGGGGGGGCTTACAATGAGCAGTTCTTC.

The chain links TRBV27 to TRBJ1-6; D may be TRBD1 (5 bases). This CDR3 region has 18 residues. Germline V gene data show CDR1 as MNHEY and CDR2 as SMNVEV (reference sequence). V was cut by 1 base and J by 5 bases, with 18 bases left in between. The CDR3 is CASSLWQGREYDNSPLHF. CDR3 in DNA: TGTGCCAGCAGTTTATGGCAGGGAAGAGAATATGATAATTCACCCCTCCACTTT.

The gene calls are TRBV5-5 and TRBJ2-7, with 8 bases matching TRBD2. Looked up from germline, CDR1 is SGHKS and CDR2 is YYEKEE (reference sequence). The CDR3 is made up of 15 amino acids. V gave up 4 bases and J gave up 4 bases; unmatched junction bases: 10. This CDR3 reads CASSLTGTSIYEQYF. The DNA of the CDR3 is TGTGCCAGCAGCCTAACCGGGACTAGTATATACGAGCAGTACTTC.

The chain employs TRBV4-2 and TRBJ2-1; 10 bases match TRBD2. The CDR3 contains 16 residues. Per the germline V gene, CDR1 is LGHNA and CDR2 is YNFKEQ. Trimming removed 0 bases from V and 3 bases from J; junction bases left unmatched: 2. CDR3 residues: CASSQESGGGYNEQFF. The CDR3 bases are TGTGCCAGCAGCCAAGAGAGCGGGGGGGGCTACAATGAGCAGTTCTTC.

This rearrangement joins TRBV19 to TRBJ2-6; D unresolved. V dropped 1 base and J dropped 0 bases, with 4 bases sitting between them. The V gene's germline CDR1 is LNHDA and CDR2 SQIVND (reference sequence). This CDR3 spans 15 amino acids. CDR3 sequence: CASSIVLSGANVLTF. The CDR3 DNA reads TGTGCCAGTAGTATAGTACTCTCTGGGGCCAACGTCCTGACTTTC. The variable domain in full, completed from reference TRBV19 and TRBJ2-6, reads DGGITQSPKYLFRKEGQNVTLSCEQNLNHDAMYWYRQDPGQGLRLIYYSQIVNDFQKGDIAEGYSVSREKKESFPLTVTSAQKNPTAFYLCASSIVLSGANVLTFGAGSRLTVL.

The chain couples TRBV9 to TRBJ2-3, with 7 bases aligning to TRBD1. Germline lookup yields CDR1 SGDLS and CDR2 YYNGEE. With 0 bases clipped from V and 2 bases from J, the junction kept 6 bases outside the gene matches. The CDR3 contains 16 residues. For the CDR3, the DNA is TGTGCCAGCAGCGTAGTTAAGGGACAGTTCACAGATACGCAGTATTTT. Translating it yields CASSVVKGQFTDTQYF.

The chain is built from TRBV6-6 and TRBJ1-1, with TRBD1 as a possible D gene (5 bases). The V and J ends lost 7 bases and 1 base respectively, with 10 bases between them. The CDR3 sequence is 13 residues long. In germline, CDR1 is MNHNY, CDR2 SVGAGI (reference sequence). DNA of the CDR3: TGTGCCAGCACCCCCAGGGCGAACACTGAAGCTTTCTTT. Its translation: CASTPRANTEAFF.

This chain joins TRBV3-1 (or the pseudogene TRBV3-2) and TRBJ1-4; maybe TRBD1 (6 bases). V was clipped by 5 bases and J by 7 bases, with 14 bases between them. The CDR3 contains 14 residues. Germline lookup yields CDR1 LGHDT and CDR2 YNNKEL (reference sequence). CDR3 region: CASSEQGLGEKLFF. In nucleotides, the CDR3 is TGTGCCAGCAGCGAACAGGGTCTAGGTGAAAAACTGTTTTTT.

The chain couples TRBV11-2 to TRBJ2-3; 7 bases are a match to TRBD1. Germline CDR1 is SGHAT and CDR2 is FQNNGV. V was pared by 1 base and J by 6 bases, with 4 bases of the junction left unmatched. CDR3 length: 14 residues. This CDR3 is CASSLGTQGDTQYF. CDR3 bases: TGTGCCAGCAGCTTAGGGACACAGGGGGATACGCAGTATTTT.

This chain joins TRBV29-1 and TRBJ2-3; 15 bases line up with TRBD2. CDR1 and CDR2 (germline): SQVTM, ANQGSEA. The CDR3 is made up of 15 amino acids. Trimming removed 6 bases from V and 3 bases from J; junction bases left unmatched: 4. The CDR3 nucleotides are TGCAGCGTCGGACTAGCGGGGGGGCCAACAGATACGCAGTATTTT. It encodes CSVGLAGGPTDTQYF.

The V and J genes are TRBV9 and TRBJ1-4; possibly TRBD1 for D (6 bases). Deletions cut 7 bases from V and 2 bases from J, with 12 bases between. This CDR3 is 14 amino acids long. CDR1 is SGDLS and CDR2 is YYNGEE in the germline V gene. CDR3: CASGKTGTNEKLFF. The CDR3 bases are TGTGCCAGCGGAAAGACAGGTACTAATGAAAAACTGTTTTTT.